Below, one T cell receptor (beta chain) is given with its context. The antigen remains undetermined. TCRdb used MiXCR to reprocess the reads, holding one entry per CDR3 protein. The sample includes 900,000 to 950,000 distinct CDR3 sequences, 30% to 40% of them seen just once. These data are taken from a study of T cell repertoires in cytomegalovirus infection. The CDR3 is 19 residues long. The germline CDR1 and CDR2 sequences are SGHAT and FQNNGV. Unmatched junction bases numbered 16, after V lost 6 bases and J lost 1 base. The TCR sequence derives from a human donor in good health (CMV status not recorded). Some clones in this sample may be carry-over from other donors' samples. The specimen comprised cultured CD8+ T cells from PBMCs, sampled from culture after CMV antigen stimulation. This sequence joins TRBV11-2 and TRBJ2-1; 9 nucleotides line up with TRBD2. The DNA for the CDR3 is TGTGCCAGCAGGTCAGCAGACTCGCGGGGGGGCCGATCCTACAATGAGCAGTTCTTC. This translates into CASRSADSRGGRSYNEQFF.